What follows are 14 T cell receptor beta chains derived from one specimen sequenced in a study of T cell changes during pregnancy in multiple sclerosis. The assay was immunoSEQ multiplex PCR, and TCRdb's table has in-frame clones only and misses some. Of tens of thousands of clones listed, over 80% are singletons. Sequences were derived from peripheral blood, sampled after pregnancy. Receptors were obtained from a female donor with multiple sclerosis, enrolled in a pregnancy study.

This rearrangement joins TRBV10-3 to TRBJ2-2; TRBD2 matches 7 bases. V dropped 2 bases and J dropped 6; count of bases not matched to a gene: 18. In germline, CDR1 is ENHRY, CDR2 SYGVKD. This CDR3 region has 19 residues. The chain's CDR3 is CAISERFRGRARGAGELFF. Here the CDR3 DNA reads TGTGCCATCAGTGAGAGGTTCCGTGGGAGGGCCAGAGGCGCCGGGGAGCTGTTTTTT.

This chain joins TRBV5-1 and TRBJ1-1; D not certain. Germline V gene data show CDR1 as SGHRS and CDR2 as YFSETQ. Trimming left V 3 bases short and J 2 bases short, with 11 bases between. The CDR3 is made up of 14 amino acids. CDR3 coding DNA: TGCGCCAGCAGCTGGGGTGAGGGAAACACTGAAGCTTTCTTT. It translates to CASSWGEGNTEAFF. Supplemented by reference TRBV5-1 and TRBJ1-1, the full variable domain reads KAGVTQTPRYLIKTRGQQVTLSCSPISGHRSVSWYQQTPGQGLQFLFEYFSETQRNKGNFPGRFSGRQFSNSRSEMNVSTLELGDSALYLCASSWGEGNTEAFFGQGTRLTVV.

CDR3 coding DNA: TGCGCCAGCAGCATGGCAGGGGCTGCTAACTATGGCTACACCTTC. Its translation: CASSMAGAANYGYTF. The rearrangement links TRBV5-1 to TRBJ1-2; D perhaps matches TRBD1 (6 bases). Trimming cost V 4 bases and J 0 bases, with 13 bases left between them. Germline CDR1 SGHRS, CDR2 YFSETQ. CDR3 size: 15 residues.

This rearrangement joins TRBV30 to TRBJ2-1; 9 bases are a match to TRBD2. The CDR3 extends over 15 amino acids. Per germline, CDR1 GTSNPN and CDR2 SVGIG (reference sequence). V lost 3 bases and J lost 3; bases outside the gene matches: 6. The CDR3 nucleotides are TGTGCCTGGAGGGGGGTAGCGGGGGTCTACAATGAGCAGTTCTTC. It codes for CAWRGVAGVYNEQFF.

The rearrangement joins TRBV19 to TRBJ1-2; D perhaps matches TRBD1 (6 bases). This CDR3 contains 14 residues. The germline gives CDR1 LNHDA, CDR2 SQIVND (reference sequence). V gave up 5 bases and J gave up 7 bases, with 17 bases separating them. The CDR3 nucleotides read TGTGCCAGTAGTGCTATACAGGGTTGGAGTGGCTACACCTTC. Its protein is CASSAIQGWSGYTF.

This chain connects TRBV5-1 to TRBJ2-7; 9 positions agree with TRBD2. The CDR3 spans 16 residues. V was clipped by 3 bases and J by 0 bases; unmatched bases: 7. CDR1 and CDR2 (germline): SGHRS, YFSETQ. DNA for the CDR3: TGCGCCAGCAGCTCGACTAGCGGCTTGTTCTCCTACGAGCAGTACTTC. It codes for CASSSTSGLFSYEQYF.

This chain connects TRBV4-3 to TRBJ2-7; D is possibly TRBD1 (5 bases). CDR3 length: 14 residues. Trimming removed 0 bases from V and 0 bases from J, with 6 bases in between. The germline CDR1 and CDR2 sequences are LGHNA and YSLEER. As DNA, the CDR3 is TGCGCCAGCAGCCAAGAGACAGTCTCCTACGAGCAGTACTTC. This gives the protein CASSQETVSYEQYF.

This sequence joins TRBV5-4 and TRBJ1-2; 9 bases match TRBD1. The CDR3 loop spans 14 amino acids. CDR1 is SGHNT, CDR2 YYREEE, per germline (reference sequence). V was clipped by 4 bases and J by 5 bases; unmatched bases: 6. The CDR3 bases are TGTGCCAGCAGCATACAGGGGGCTGGGTATGGCTACACCTTC. Protein sequence: CASSIQGAGYGYTF.

This chain uses TRBV13 with TRBJ2-7, with D maybe TRBD2 (7 bases). The CDR3 is 16 amino acids. V gave up 4 bases and J gave up 0 bases, with 16 bases separating them. CDR1 is PRHDT and CDR2 is FYEKMQ in the germline V gene (reference sequence). The CDR3 sequence: CASSSGGGLSSYEQYF. The CDR3 coding sequence is TGTGCCAGCAGCTCTGGCGGGGGCCTAAGCTCCTACGAGCAGTACTTC.

The chain has TRBV19 and TRBJ1-1; maybe TRBD1 (6 bases). From germline, CDR1 is LNHDA and CDR2 SQIVND (reference sequence). CDR3 size: 13 residues. V lost 4 bases and J lost 7, with 13 bases in between. As DNA, the CDR3 is TGTGCCAGTAGTAGGGGGCGGGGGAGTGAAGCTTTCTTT. This sequence encodes CASSRGRGSEAFF.

The chain links TRBV7-2 to TRBJ2-7; 11 nucleotides agree with TRBD1. Germline CDR1 reads SGHTA; CDR2 reads FQGNSA. Trimming removed 8 bases from V and 0 bases from J; junction bases left unmatched: 3. The CDR3 is 14 residues long. CDR3 coding DNA: TGTGCCAGCGCCGGGACAGGGGGCTCCTACGAGCAGTACTTC. This gives the protein CASAGTGGSYEQYF.

The V gene is TRBV6-5, the J gene TRBJ1-2; D call uncertain. CDR1 is MNHEY and CDR2 is SVGAGI in the germline V gene. Trimming shortened V by 0 bases and J by 0 bases, and 8 bases separated the two germline ends. This CDR3 is 15 amino acids long. The chain's CDR3 is CASSYSGTSNYGYTF. The CDR3 nucleotides are TGTGCCAGCAGTTACTCTGGTACATCTAACTATGGCTACACCTTC.

The chain joins TRBV15 to TRBJ1-2; the match to TRBD1 covers 9 bases. This CDR3 has 14 residues. With 5 bases clipped from V and 2 bases from J, the junction kept 3 bases outside the gene matches. Germline CDR1 reads LNHNV; CDR2 reads YYDKDF (reference sequence). Written as DNA, the CDR3 is TGTGCCACCAGCTACGGGACAGGGAACTATGGCTACACCTTC. Residues: CATSYGTGNYGYTF.

The DNA for the CDR3 is TGTGCCATCAGTGGGGGGGGCCTCTACACTGAAGCTTTCTTT. Translated, it gives CAISGGGLYTEAFF. V gene TRBV10-3 combines with J gene TRBJ1-1; D is possibly TRBD1 (6 bases). Germline V CDR1 and CDR2: ENHRY, SYGVKD. Trimming removed 4 bases at V and 3 bases at J, with 12 bases between. The length of the CDR3 is 14 residues.